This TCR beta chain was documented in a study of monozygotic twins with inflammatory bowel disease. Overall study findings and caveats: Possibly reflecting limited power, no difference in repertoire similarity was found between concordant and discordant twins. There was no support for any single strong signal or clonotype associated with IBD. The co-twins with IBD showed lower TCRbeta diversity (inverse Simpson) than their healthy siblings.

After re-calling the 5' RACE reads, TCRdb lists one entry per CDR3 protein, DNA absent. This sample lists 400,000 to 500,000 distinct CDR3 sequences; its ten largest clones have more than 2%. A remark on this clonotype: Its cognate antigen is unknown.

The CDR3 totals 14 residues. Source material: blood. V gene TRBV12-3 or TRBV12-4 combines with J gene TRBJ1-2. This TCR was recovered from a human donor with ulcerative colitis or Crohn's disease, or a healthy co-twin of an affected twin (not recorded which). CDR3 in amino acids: CASSFGQPNYGYTF.